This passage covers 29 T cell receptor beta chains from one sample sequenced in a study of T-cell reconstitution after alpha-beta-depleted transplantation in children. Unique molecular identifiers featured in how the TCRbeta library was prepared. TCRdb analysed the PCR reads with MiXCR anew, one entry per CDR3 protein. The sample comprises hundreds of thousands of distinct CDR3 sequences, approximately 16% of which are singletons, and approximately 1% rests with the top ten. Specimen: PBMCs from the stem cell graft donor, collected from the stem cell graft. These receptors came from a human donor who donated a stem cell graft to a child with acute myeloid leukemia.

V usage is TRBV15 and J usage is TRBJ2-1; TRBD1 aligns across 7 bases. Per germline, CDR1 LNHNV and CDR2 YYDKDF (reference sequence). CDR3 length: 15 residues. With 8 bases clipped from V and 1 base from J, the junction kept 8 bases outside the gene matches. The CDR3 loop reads CATSGDSESYNEQFF. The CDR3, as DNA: TGTGCCACCTCTGGGGACAGCGAATCCTACAATGAGCAGTTCTTC.

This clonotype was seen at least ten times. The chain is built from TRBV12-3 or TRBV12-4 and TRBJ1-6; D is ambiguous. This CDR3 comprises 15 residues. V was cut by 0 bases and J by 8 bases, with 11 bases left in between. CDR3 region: CASSLAGQVDSPLHF. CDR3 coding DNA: TGTGCCAGCAGTTTAGCGGGCCAGGTGGATTCACCCCTCCACTTT.

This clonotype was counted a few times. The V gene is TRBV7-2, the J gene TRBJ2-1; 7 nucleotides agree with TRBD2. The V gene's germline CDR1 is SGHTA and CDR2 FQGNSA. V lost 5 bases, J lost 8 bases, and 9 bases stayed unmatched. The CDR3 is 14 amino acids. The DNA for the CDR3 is TGTGCCAGCAGCCTTCGACTAGCCGGGGATGAGCAGTTCTTC. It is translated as CASSLRLAGDEQFF.

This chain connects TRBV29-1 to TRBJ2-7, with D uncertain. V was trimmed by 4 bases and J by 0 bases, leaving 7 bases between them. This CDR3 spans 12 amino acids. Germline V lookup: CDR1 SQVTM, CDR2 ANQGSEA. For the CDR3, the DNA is TGCAGCGTTGGGATGAGCTCCTACGAGCAGTACTTC. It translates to CSVGMSSYEQYF.

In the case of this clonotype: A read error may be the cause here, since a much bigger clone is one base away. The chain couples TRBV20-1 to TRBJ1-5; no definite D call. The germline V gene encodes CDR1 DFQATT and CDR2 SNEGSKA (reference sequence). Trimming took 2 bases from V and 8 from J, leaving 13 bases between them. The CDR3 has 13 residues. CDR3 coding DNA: TGCAGTGCTAGACGCGGGGTTGAGGAGCCCCAGCATTTT. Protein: CSARRGVEEPQHF.

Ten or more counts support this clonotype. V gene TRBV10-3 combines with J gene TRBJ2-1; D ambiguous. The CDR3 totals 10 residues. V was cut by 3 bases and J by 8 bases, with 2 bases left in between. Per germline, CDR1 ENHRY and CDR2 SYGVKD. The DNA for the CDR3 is TGTGCCATCAGTGACTATGAGCAGTTCTTC. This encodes CAISDYEQFF.

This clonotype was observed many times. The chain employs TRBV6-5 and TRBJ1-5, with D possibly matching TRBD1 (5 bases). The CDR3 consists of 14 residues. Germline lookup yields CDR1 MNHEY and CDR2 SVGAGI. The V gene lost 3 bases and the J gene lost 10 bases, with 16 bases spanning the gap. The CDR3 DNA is TGTGCCAGCAGTTATGGGAACGGGGGTCAACCCCAGCATTTT. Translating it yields CASSYGNGGQPQHF.

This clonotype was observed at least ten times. For the CDR3, the DNA is TGTGCCAGCACCCAGGGGGCGAATGAAAAACTGTTTTTT. Protein: CASTQGANEKLFF. The V and J genes are TRBV27 and TRBJ1-4; 8 bases line up with TRBD1. J lost 5 bases, V lost 7 bases, and 3 bases had no gene match. Germline values: CDR1 MNHEY, CDR2 SMNVEV (reference sequence). The CDR3 contains 13 residues. The variable domain in full, with the rest retrieved from reference TRBV27 and TRBJ1-4, is EAQVTQNPRYLITVTGKKLTVTCSQNMNHEYMSWYRQDPGLGLRQIYYSMNVEVTDKGDVPEGYKVSRKEKRNFPLILESPSPNQTSLYFCASTQGANEKLFFGSGTQLSVL.

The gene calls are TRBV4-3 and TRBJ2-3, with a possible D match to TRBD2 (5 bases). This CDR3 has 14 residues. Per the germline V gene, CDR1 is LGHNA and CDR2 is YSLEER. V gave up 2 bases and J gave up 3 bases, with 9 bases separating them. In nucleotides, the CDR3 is TGCGCCAGCAGCCAACCCGGGGTTACAGATACGCAGTATTTT. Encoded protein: CASSQPGVTDTQYF.

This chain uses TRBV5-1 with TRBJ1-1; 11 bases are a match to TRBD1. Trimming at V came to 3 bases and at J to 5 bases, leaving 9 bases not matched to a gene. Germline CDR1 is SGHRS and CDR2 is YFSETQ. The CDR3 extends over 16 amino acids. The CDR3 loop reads CASSSRTGGSGTEAFF. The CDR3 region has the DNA TGCGCCAGCAGCTCTAGGACAGGGGGCTCAGGAACTGAAGCTTTCTTT.

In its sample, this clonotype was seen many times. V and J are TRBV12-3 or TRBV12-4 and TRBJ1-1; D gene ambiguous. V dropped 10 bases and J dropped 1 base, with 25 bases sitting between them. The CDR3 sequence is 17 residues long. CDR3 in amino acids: CATSWLDGTVKNTEAFF. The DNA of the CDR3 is TGTGCCACCAGCTGGCTGGACGGTACCGTGAAGAACACTGAAGCTTTCTTT.

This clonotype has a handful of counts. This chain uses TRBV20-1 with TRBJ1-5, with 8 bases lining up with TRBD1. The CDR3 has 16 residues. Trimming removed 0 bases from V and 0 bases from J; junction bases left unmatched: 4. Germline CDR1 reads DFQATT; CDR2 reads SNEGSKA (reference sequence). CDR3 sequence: CSARDSGGRSNQPQHF. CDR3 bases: TGCAGTGCTAGAGACTCAGGGGGCCGTAGCAATCAGCCCCAGCATTTT.

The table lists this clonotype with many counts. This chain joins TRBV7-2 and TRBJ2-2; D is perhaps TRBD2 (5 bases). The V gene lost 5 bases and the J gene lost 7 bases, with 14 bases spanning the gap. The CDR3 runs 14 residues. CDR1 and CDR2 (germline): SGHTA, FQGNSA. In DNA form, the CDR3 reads TGTGCCAGCAGCCGACCCAGCGGTGACGGGGAGCTGTTTTTT. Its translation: CASSRPSGDGELFF.

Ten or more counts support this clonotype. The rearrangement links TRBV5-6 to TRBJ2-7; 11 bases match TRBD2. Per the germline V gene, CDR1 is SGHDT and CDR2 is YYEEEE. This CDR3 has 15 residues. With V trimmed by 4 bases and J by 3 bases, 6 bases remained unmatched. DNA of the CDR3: TGTGCCAGCAGCCGACCGGGACTAGCGGACTACGAGCAGTACTTC. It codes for CASSRPGLADYEQYF.

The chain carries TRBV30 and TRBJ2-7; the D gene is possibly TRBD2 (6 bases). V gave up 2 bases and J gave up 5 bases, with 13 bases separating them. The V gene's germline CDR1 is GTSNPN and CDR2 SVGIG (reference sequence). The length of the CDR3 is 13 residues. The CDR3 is CAWSWRVLNEQYF. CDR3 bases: TGTGCCTGGAGTTGGAGGGTGTTGAACGAGCAGTACTTC.

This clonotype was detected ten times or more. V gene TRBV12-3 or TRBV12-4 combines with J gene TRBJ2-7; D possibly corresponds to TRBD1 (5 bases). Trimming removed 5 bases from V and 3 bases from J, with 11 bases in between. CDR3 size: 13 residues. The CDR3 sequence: CASSQNQGYEQYF. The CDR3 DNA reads TGTGCCAGCAGTCAAAACCAGGGCTACGAGCAGTACTTC.

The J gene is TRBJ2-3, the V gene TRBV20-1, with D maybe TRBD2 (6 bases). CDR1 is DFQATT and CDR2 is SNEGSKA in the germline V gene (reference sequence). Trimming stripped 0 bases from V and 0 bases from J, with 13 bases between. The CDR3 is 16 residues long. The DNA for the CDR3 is TGCAGTGCTAGAGAGGGACTGAACCCTAGCACAGATACGCAGTATTTT. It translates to CSAREGLNPSTDTQYF.

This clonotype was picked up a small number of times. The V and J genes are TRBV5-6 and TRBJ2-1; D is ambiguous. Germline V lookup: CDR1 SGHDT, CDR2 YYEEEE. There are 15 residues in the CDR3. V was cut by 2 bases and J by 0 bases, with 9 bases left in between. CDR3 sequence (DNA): TGTGCCAGCAGCTTTCAGTTTGGCTCCTACAATGAGCAGTTCTTC. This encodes CASSFQFGSYNEQFF.

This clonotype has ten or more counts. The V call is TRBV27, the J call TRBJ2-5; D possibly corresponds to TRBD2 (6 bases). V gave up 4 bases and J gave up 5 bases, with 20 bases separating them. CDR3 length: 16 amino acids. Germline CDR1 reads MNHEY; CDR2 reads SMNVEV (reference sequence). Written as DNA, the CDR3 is TGTGCCAGCAGTTCCCCCCAAGCTGGGAGGCGGGAGACCCAGTACTTC. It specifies CASSSPQAGRRETQYF.

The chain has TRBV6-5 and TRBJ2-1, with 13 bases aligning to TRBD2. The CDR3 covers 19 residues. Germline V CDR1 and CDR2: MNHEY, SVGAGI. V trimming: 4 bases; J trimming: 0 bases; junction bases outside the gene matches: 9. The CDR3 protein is CASSSRTSGGLSSYNEQFF. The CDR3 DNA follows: TGTGCCAGCAGTTCCCGGACTAGCGGGGGCCTAAGCTCCTACAATGAGCAGTTCTTC.

The CDR3: CSAAPLAGGHNEQFF. The DNA of the CDR3 is TGCAGTGCTGCCCCCCTAGCGGGGGGGCACAATGAGCAGTTCTTC. The rearrangement uses TRBV20-1 and TRBJ2-1, with TRBD2 matching over 12 bases. CDR3 length: 15 residues. V lost 5 bases, J lost 5 bases, and 7 bases stayed unmatched. Germline lookup yields CDR1 DFQATT and CDR2 SNEGSKA (reference sequence).

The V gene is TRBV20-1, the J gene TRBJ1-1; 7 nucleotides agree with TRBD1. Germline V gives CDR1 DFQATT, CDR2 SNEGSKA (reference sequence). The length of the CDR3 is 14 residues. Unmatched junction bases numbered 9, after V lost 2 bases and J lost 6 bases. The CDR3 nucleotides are TGCAGTGCTAGATCCCTCACAGGGGATCCTGAAGCTTTCTTT. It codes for CSARSLTGDPEAFF.

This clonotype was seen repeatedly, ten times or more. CDR3 DNA: TGCGCCAGCAGCCCTAGCGGGGTTAACACCGGGGAGCTGTTTTTT. Protein product: CASSPSGVNTGELFF. The V gene is TRBV4-3, the J gene TRBJ2-2, with 9 positions matching TRBD2. V shed 4 bases and J 2 bases; nucleotides not matched to a gene: 2. The germline CDR1 and CDR2 sequences are LGHNA and YSLEER. The length of the CDR3 is 15 residues.

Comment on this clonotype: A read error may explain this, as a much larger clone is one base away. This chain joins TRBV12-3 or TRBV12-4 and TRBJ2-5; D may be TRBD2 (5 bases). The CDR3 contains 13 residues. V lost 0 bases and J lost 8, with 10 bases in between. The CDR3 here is CASSLAAAATQYF. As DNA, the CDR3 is TGTGCCAGCAGTTTAGCAGCGGCGGCCACCCAGTACTTC.

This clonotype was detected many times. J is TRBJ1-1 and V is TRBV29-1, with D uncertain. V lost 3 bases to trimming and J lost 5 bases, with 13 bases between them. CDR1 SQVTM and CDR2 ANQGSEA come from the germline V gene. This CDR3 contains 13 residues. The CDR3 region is CSVEGSGRTEAFF. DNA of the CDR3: TGCAGCGTTGAGGGTTCAGGTCGGACTGAAGCTTTCTTT.

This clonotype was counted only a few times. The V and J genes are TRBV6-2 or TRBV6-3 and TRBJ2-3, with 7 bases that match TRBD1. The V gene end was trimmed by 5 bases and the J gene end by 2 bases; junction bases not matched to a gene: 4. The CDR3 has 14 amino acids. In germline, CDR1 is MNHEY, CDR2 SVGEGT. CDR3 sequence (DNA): TGTGCCAGCAGTCTCGGACAGGTCACAGATACGCAGTATTTT. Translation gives CASSLGQVTDTQYF.

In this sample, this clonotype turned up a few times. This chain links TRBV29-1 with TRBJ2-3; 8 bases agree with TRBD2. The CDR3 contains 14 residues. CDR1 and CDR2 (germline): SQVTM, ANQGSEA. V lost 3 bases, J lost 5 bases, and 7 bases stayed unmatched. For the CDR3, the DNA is TGCAGCGTTGATGGAAGCGGGGGCAGAGATACGCAGTATTTT. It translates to CSVDGSGGRDTQYF.

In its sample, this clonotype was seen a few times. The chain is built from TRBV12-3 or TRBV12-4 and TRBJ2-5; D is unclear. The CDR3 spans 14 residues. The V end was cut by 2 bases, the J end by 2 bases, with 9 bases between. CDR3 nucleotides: TGTGCCAGCAGTTTACTTAGTTTACAAGAGACCCAGTACTTC. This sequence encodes CASSLLSLQETQYF.

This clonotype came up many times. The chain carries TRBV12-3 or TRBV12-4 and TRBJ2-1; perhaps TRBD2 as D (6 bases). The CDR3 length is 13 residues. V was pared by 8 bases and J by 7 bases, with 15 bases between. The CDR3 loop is CASSRGGENEQFF. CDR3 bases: TGTGCCAGCTCTCGGGGAGGCGAGAATGAGCAGTTCTTC.